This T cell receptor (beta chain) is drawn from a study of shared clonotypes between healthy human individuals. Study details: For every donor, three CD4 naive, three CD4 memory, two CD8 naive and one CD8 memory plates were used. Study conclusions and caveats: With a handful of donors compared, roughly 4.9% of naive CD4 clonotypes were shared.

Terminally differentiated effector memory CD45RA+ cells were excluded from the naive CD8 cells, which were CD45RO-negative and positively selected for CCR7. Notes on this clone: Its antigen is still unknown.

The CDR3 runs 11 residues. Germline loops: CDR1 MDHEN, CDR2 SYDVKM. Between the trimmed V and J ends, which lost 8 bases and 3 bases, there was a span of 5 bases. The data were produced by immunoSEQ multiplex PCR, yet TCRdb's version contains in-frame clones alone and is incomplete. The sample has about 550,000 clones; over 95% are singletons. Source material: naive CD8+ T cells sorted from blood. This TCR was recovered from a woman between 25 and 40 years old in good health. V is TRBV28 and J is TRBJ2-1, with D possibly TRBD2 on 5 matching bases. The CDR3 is CASEGYNEQFF. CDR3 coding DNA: TGTGCCAGCGAGGGCTACAATGAGCAGTTCTTC.